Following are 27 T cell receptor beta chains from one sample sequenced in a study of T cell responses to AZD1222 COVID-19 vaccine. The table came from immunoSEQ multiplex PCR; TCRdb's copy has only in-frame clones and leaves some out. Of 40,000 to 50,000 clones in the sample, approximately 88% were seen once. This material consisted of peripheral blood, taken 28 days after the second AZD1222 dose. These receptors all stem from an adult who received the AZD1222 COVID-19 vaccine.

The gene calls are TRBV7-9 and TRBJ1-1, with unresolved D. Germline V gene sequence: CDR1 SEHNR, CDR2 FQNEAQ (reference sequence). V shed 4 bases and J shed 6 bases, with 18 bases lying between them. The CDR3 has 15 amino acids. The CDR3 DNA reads TGTGCCAGCAGCTCCGGCCTCAAACACTTCGCTGAAGCTTTCTTT. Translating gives CASSSGLKHFAEAFF.

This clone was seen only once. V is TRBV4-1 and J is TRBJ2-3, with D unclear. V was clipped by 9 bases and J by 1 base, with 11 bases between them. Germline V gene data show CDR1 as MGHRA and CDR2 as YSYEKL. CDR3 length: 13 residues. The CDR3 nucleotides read TGCGCCAGTGAAGACGGGCGCACAGATACGCAGTATTTT. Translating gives CASEDGRTDTQYF.

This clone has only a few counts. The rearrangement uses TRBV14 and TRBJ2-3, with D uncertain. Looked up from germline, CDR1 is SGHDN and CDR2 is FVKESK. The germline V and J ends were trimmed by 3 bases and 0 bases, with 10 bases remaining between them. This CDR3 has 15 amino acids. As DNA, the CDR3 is TGTGCCAGCAGCCATTTCATGGATAGCACAGATACGCAGTATTTT. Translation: CASSHFMDSTDTQYF.

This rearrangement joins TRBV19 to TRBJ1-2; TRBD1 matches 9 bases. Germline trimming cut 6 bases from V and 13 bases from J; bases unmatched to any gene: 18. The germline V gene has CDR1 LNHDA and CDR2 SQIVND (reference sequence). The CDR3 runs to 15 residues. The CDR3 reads CASREPGTGIRAGTF. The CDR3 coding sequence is TGTGCCAGTAGGGAGCCCGGGACAGGGATTAGAGCGGGCACCTTC. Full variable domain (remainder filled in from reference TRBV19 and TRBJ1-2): DGGITQSPKYLFRKEGQNVTLSCEQNLNHDAMYWYRQDPGQGLRLIYYSQIVNDFQKGDIAEGYSVSREKKESFPLTVTSAQKNPTAFYLCASREPGTGIRAGTFGSGTRLTVV.

The CDR3 bases are TGTGCCAGTAGCCAACAGGGGACGGGCGGCTACACCTTC. Translated: CASSQQGTGGYTF. The chain couples TRBV19 to TRBJ1-2; TRBD1 agrees at 7 bases. This CDR3 is built from 13 residues. Unmatched junction bases numbered 9, after V lost 6 bases and J lost 8 bases. Germline CDR1 and CDR2: LNHDA and SQIVND (reference sequence).

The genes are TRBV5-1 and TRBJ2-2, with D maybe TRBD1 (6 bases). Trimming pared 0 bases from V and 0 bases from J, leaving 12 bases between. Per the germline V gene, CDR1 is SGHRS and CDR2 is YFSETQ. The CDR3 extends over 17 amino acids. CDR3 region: CASSLAAGATNTGELFF. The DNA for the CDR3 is TGCGCCAGCAGCTTGGCGGCAGGGGCAACGAACACCGGGGAGCTGTTTTTT.

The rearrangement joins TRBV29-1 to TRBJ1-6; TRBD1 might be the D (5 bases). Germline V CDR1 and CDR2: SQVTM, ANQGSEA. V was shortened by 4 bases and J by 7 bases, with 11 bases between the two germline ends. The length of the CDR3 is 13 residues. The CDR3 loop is CSVVETANSPLHF. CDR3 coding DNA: TGCAGCGTTGTCGAGACAGCGAATTCACCCCTCCACTTT.

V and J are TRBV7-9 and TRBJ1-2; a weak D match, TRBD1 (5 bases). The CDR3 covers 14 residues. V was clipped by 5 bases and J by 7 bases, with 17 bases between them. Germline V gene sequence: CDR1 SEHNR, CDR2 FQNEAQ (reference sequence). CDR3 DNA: TGTGCCAGCAGCCCATCCGGGGGTTTGAGTGGCTACACCTTC. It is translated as CASSPSGGLSGYTF.

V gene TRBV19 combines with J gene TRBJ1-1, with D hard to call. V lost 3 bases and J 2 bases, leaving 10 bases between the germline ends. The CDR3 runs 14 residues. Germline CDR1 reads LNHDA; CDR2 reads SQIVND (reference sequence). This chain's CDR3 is CASSIDLLNTEAFF. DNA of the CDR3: TGTGCCAGTAGTATCGACCTTTTAAACACTGAAGCTTTCTTT.

The CDR3 loop reads CAWSNPGLAALQGFF. For the CDR3, the DNA is TGTGCCTGGAGTAACCCCGGACTAGCCGCCCTTCAGGGGTTCTTC. The chain links TRBV30 to TRBJ2-1; 8 positions match TRBD2. Losses at the gene ends were 2 bases for V and 15 bases for J; bases not matched to a gene: 18. The CDR3 spans 15 residues. Germline CDR1 reads GTSNPN; CDR2 reads SVGIG (reference sequence).

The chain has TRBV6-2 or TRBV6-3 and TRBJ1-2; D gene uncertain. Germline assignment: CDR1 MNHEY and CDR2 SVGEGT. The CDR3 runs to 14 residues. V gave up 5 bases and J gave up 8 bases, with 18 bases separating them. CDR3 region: CASSNPQASFGYTF. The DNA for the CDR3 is TGTGCCAGCAGTAACCCCCAGGCCTCTTTCGGCTACACCTTC.

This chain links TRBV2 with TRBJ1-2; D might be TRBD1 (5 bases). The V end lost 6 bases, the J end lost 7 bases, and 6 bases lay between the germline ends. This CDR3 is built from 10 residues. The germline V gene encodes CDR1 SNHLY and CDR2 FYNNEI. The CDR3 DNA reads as TGTGCCAGCAGGCAGGGTGGCTACACCTTC. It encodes CASRQGGYTF.

This chain's CDR3 is CASSQPNRGQETQYF. The CDR3 DNA reads TGCGCCAGCAGTCAACCAAACAGGGGCCAAGAGACCCAGTACTTC. The chain employs TRBV23-1 and TRBJ2-5; 7 bases line up with TRBD1. TRBV23-1 falls under the ORF class, with uncertain function. The CDR3 is 15 residues long. The V and J ends lost 2 bases and 1 base, in that order; junction bases with no gene match: 4.

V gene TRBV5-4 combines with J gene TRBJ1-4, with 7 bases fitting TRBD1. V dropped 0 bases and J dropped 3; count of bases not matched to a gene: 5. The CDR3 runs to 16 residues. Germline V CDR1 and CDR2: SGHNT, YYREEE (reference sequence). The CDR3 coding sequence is TGTGCCAGCAGCTTGGGAGGGGACAGAGCTAATGAAAAACTGTTTTTT. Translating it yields CASSLGGDRANEKLFF.

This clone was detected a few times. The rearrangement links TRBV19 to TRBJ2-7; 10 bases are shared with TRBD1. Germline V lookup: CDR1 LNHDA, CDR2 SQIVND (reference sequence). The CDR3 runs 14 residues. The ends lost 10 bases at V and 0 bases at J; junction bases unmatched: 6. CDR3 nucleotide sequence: TGTGCCACCTCAAGACAGGGGGCCTCCTACGAGCAGTACTTC. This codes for CATSRQGASYEQYF.

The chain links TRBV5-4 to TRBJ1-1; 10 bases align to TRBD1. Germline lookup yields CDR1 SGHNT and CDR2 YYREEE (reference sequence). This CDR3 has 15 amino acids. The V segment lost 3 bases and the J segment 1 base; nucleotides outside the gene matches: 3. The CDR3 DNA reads TGTGCCAGCAGCTCCGGGACAGGGGCGAACACTGAAGCTTTCTTT. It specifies CASSSGTGANTEAFF.

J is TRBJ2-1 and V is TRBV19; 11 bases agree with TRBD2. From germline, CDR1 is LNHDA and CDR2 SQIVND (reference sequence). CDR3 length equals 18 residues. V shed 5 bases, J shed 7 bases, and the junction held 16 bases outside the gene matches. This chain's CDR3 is CASSSRILAGVIGNEQFF. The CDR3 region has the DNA TGTGCCAGTAGTTCCCGCATACTAGCGGGGGTTATAGGGAATGAGCAGTTCTTC.

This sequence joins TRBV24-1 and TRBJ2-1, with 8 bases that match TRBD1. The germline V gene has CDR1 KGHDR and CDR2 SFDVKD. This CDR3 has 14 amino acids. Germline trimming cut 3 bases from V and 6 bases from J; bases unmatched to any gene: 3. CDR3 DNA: TGTGCCACCAGTGATGCCGACAGGGGCAATGAGCAGTTCTTC. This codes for CATSDADRGNEQFF.

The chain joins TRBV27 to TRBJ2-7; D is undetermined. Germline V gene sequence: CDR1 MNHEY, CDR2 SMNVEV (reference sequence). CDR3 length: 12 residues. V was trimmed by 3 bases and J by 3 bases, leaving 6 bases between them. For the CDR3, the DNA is TGTGCCAGCAGTTTGTTTGGCTACGAGCAGTACTTC. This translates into CASSLFGYEQYF.

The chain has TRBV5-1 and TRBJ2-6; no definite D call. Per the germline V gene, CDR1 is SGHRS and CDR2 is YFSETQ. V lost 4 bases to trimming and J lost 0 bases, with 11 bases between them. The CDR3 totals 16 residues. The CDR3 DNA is TGCGCCAGCAGCCTCCCGCCCTACTCTGGGGCCAACGTCCTGACTTTC. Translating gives CASSLPPYSGANVLTF. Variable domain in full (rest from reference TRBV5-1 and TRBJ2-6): KAGVTQTPRYLIKTRGQQVTLSCSPISGHRSVSWYQQTPGQGLQFLFEYFSETQRNKGNFPGRFSGRQFSNSRSEMNVSTLELGDSALYLCASSLPPYSGANVLTFGAGSRLTVL.

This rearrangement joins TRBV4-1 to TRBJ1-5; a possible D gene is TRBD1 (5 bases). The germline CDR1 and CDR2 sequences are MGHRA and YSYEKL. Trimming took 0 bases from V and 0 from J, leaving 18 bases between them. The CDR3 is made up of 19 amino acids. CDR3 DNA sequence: TGCGCCAGCAGCCAAGATCTTGTCGTGGCAGGGTATAGCAATCAGCCCCAGCATTTT. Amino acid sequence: CASSQDLVVAGYSNQPQHF.

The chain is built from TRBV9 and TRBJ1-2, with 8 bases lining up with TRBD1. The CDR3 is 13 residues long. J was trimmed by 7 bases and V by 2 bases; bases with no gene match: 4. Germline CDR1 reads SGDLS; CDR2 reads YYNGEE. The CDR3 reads CASSVDRGSGYTF. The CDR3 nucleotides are TGTGCCAGCAGCGTCGACAGGGGAAGTGGCTACACCTTC.

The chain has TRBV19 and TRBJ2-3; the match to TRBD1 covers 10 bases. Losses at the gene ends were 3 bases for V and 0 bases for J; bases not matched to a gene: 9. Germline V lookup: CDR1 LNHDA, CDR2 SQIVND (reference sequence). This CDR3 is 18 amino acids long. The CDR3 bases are TGTGCCAGTAGTATCGGGGGGACAGGGGCGATGAGCACAGATACGCAGTATTTT. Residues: CASSIGGTGAMSTDTQYF.

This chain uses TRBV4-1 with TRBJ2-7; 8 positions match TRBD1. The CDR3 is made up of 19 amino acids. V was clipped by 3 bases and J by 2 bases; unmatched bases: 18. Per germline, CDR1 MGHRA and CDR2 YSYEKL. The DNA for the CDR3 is TGCGCCAGCAGCCACCCCCGCGATGGACAGGGAAGATTCGCCTACGAGCAGTACTTC. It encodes CASSHPRDGQGRFAYEQYF.

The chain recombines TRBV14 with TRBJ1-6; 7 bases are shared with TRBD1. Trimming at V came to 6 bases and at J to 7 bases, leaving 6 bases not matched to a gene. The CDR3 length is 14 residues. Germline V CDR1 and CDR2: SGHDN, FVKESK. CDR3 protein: CASRSGQPNSPLHF. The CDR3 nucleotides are TGTGCCAGCAGATCGGGACAGCCGAATTCACCCCTCCACTTT.

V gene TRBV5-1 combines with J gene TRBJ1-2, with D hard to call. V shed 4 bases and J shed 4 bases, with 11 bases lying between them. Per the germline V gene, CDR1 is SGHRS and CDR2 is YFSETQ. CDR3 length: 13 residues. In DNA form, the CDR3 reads TGCGCCAGCAGCCTCCAGGACGGCTATGGCTACACCTTC. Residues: CASSLQDGYGYTF.

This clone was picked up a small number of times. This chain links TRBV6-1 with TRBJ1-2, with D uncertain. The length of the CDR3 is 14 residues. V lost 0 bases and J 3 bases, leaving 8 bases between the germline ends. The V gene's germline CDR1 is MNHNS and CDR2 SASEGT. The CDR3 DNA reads TGTGCCAGCAGTGAAGCGGGAGGAGACTATGGCTACACCTTC. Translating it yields CASSEAGGDYGYTF.